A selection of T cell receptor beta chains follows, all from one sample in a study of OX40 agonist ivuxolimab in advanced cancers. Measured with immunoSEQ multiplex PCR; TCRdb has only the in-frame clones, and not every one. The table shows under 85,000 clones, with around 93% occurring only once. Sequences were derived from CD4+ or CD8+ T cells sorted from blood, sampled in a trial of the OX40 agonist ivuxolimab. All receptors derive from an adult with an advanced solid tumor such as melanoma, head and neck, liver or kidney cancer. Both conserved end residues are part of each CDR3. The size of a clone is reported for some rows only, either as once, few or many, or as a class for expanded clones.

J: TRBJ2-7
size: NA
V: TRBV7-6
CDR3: CASSAGLAGVEQYF

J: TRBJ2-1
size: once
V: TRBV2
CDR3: CASSGGLALEQFF

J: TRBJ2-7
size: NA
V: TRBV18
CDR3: CASSGSGREGDEQYF

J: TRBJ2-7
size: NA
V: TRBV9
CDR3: CASSGGNPGINEQYF

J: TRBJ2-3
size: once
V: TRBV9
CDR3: CASSVTPSGSGTDTQYF

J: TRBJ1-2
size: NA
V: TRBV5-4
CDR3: CASSSSGQGYGYTF

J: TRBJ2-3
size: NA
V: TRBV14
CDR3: CASSKNTPGPSTDTQYF

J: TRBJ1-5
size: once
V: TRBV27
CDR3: CASGRASNQPQHF

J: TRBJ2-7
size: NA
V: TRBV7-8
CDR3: CASSLDGGRGSEQYF

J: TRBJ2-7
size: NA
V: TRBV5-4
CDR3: CASSPSGGQIYEQYF

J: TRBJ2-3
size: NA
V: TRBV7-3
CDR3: CASSLGTDTQYF

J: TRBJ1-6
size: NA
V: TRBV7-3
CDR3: CASSSRGSNSPLHF

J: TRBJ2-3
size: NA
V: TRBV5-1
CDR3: CASSLARGAVRTDTQYF

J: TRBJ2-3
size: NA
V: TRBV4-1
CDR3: CASSQSYLNTDTQYF

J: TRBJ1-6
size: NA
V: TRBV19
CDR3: CASSIGPSSYNSPLHF

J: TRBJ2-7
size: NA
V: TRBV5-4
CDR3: CASSTGAGVYEQYF

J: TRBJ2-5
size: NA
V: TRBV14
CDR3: CASSPYTTGFGETQYF

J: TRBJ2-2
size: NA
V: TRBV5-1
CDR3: CASSDLIAGARTGELFF

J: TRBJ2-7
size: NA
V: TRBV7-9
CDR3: CASSPDRGSYEQYF

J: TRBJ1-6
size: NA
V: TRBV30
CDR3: CAWSVQSPPLHF

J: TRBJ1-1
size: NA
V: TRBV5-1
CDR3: CASSWGQMNTEAFF

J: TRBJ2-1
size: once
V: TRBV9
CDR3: CASSVATGAGSSYNEQFF

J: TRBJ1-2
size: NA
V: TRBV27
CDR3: CASSLGQGNNYGYTF

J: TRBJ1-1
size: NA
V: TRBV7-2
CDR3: CASRSTGNTEAFF

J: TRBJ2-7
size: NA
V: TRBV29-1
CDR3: CSAGGRGVGYEQYF

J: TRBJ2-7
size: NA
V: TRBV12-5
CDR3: CASNQGVASYEQYF

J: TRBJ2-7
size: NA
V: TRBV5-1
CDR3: CASSLVGSGQPAGLYEQYF

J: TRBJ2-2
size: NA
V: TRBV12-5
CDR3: CASAPPSVPGELFF

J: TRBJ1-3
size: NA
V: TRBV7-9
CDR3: CASSSRSTDSGNTIYF

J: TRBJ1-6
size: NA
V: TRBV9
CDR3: CASSARQEPYNSPLHF

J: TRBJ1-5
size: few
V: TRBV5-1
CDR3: CASSDSPNQPQHF

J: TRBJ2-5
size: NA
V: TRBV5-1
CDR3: CASSLGQGKETQYF

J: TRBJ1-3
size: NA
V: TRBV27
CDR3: CASSPQGGLSGNTIYF

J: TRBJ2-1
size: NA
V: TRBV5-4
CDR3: CASSLVALNEQFF

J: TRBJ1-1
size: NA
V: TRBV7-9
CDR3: CASSFKGGVWTEAFF

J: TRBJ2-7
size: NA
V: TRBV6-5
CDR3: CASSYSPAGSYEQYF

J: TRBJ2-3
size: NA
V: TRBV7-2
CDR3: CASSPPLYGGTQYF

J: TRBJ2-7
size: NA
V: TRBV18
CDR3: CASSPSGTSGSYEQYF

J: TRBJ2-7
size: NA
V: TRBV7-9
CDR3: CASSFKLAVGLYEQYF

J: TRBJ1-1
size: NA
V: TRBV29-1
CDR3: CSVPRLGDPMREAFF

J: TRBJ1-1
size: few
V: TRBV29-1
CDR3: CSVEGTFEAFF

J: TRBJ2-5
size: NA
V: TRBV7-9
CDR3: CASSRRAQETQYF

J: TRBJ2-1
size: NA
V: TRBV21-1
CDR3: CASRDLDNEQFF

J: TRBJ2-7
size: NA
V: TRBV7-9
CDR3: CASSPGQFHEQYF

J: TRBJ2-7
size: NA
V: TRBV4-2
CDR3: CASSQTNRGYYEQYF

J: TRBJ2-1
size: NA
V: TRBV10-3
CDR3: CAITPKDGSSYNEQFF

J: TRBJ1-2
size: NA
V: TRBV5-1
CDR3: CASSPEGVGYTF

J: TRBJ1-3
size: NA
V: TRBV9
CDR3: CASSGAGTASGNTIYF

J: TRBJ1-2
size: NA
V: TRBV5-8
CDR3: CASLPRTGELANYGYTF

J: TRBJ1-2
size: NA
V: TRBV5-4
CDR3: CASSVQGAYAYGYTF

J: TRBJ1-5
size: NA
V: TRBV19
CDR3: CASKGGGQPQHF

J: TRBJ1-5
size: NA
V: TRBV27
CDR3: CASSVQGNQPQHF

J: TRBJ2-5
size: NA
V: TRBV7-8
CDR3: CASSSGQGQETQYF

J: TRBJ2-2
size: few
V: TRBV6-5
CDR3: CALKPGAGTGELFF

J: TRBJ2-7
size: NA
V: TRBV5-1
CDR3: CASSLEAGGFYEQYF

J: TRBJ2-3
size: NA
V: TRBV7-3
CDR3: CASSLNQGGADTQYF

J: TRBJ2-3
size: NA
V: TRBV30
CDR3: CAWATSGRSGDTQYF

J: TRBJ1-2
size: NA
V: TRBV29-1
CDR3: CSVEDYGYTF

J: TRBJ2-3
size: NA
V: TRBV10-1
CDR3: CASSDRQRTDTQYF